The TCR beta chain described here comes from a study of shared clonotypes between healthy human individuals. Study outcomes and limitations: Naive subsets generally exceeded memory subsets in estimated richness.

Notes on this clone: Its specificity is unknown.

Trimming cost V 1 base and J 4 bases, with 7 bases left between them. Germline values: CDR1 SGHTA, CDR2 FQGTGA. The CDR3 is made up of 14 amino acids. The method was immunoSEQ multiplex PCR; TCRdb's version includes in-frame clones alone and lacks a portion of them. The table has about 1.1 million clones, approximately 80% seen once. The chain has TRBV7-3 and TRBJ2-2; D is unclear. This receptor was taken from a man in his late teens or twenties in good health. Some clones in this sample may be carry-over from other donors' samples. The sample was memory CD4+ T cells from PBMCs. The subset: CD45RA-negative fraction. In nucleotides, the CDR3 is TGTGCCAGCAGCTTAAATACCGGCACCGGGGAGCTGTTTTTT. Its protein is CASSLNTGTGELFF.